This T cell receptor beta chain was captured by sequencing in a study of graft-versus-host responses after intestinal transplantation. After mixed lymphocyte reaction, dividing CD4+ and CD8+ responder T cells were sorted. Repertoires were generated with immunoSEQ multiplex PCR, while TCRdb's copy carries only in-frame clones and drops some. The sample holds some 22,000 clones, 56% seen once. Germline lookup yields CDR1 LNHNV and CDR2 YYDKDF (reference sequence). The CDR3 is 15 amino acids. V lost 5 bases and J lost 12, with 23 bases in between. Sample: alloreactive CD4+ T cells from a mixed lymphocyte reaction culture, taken before intestinal transplant. Subset noted: CFSE-low proliferating T cells sorted from roughly six-day pre-transplant mixed lymphocyte reaction (GvH or HvG direction). The V call is TRBV15, the J call TRBJ2-1; a possible D gene is TRBD2 (7 bases). The TCR sequence derives from a human patient who received an intestinal transplant. In DNA form, the CDR3 reads TGTGCCACCAGCGCTACCTTTTTCGGGGGGACACCGCAGTTCTTC. The encoded protein is CATSATFFGGTPQFF.